The next 12 T cell receptor beta chains were all read from a single sample in a study of T cell responses to AZD1222 COVID-19 vaccine. Profiling relied on immunoSEQ multiplex PCR, and the TCRdb table lists in-frame clones only, not all of them. Of around 100,000 clones listed, 75% to 90% are singletons. Material: peripheral blood, obtained on day 0 of AZD1222 vaccination. Receptors originate from an adult in good health.

The genes are TRBV28 and TRBJ2-1; tentative D call: TRBD1 (6 bases). Germline CDR1 reads MDHEN; CDR2 reads SYDVKM. Trimming shortened V by 6 bases and J by 2 bases, and 17 bases separated the two germline ends. The CDR3 is 16 residues long. CDR3 sequence reads: CASSLIPQGTYNEQFF. The CDR3 DNA is TGTGCCAGCAGCTTAATCCCACAGGGCACCTACAATGAGCAGTTCTTC.

CDR3 DNA: TGTGCCAGCAGCACACTCAGATCGAACACAGATACGCAGTATTTT. This translates into CASSTLRSNTDTQYF. V usage is TRBV6-2 or TRBV6-3 and J usage is TRBJ2-3; no clear D. The CDR3 contains 15 residues. V was cut by 6 bases and J by 2 bases, with 15 bases left in between. The germline CDR1 and CDR2 sequences are MNHEY and SVGEGT.

This chain connects TRBV28 to TRBJ1-6, with D maybe TRBD1 (6 bases). The germline V gene encodes CDR1 MDHEN and CDR2 SYDVKM. CDR3 size: 13 residues. V was trimmed by 5 bases and J by 9 bases, leaving 11 bases between them. The CDR3 region is CASSTGSSSPLHF. In nucleotides, the CDR3 is TGTGCCAGCAGTACAGGGTCGAGTTCACCCCTCCACTTT.

This clone was observed a few times. The V call is TRBV27, the J call TRBJ2-1; 11 nucleotides agree with TRBD2. Germline V gene data show CDR1 as MNHEY and CDR2 as SMNVEV (reference sequence). V trimming: 0 bases; J trimming: 8 bases; junction bases outside the gene matches: 6. CDR3 length equals 16 residues. The CDR3 loop reads CASSLSTSGSTHEQFF. In DNA form, the CDR3 reads TGTGCCAGCAGTTTATCCACTAGCGGGAGTACCCATGAGCAGTTCTTC.

The rearrangement joins TRBV30 to TRBJ2-3; TRBD2 is a possible D gene (6 bases). The germline V gene has CDR1 GTSNPN and CDR2 SVGIG (reference sequence). The CDR3 runs 19 residues. Trimming removed 5 bases at V and 0 bases at J, with 27 bases between. The CDR3 DNA follows: TGTGCCTGGTGCCCCATTCGGGGGTCACCTTCTTTCAGCACAGATACGCAGTATTTT. Translating gives CAWCPIRGSPSFSTDTQYF.

The chain employs TRBV25-1 and TRBJ2-1; possibly TRBD2 for D (6 bases). V was pared by 1 base and J by 6 bases, with 16 bases between. This CDR3 region has 16 residues. Germline CDR1 reads MGHDK; CDR2 reads SYGVNS. The CDR3 spells CASSESLGVLANEQFF. For the CDR3, the DNA is TGTGCCAGCAGTGAATCCCTAGGGGTACTAGCCAATGAGCAGTTCTTC.

The rearrangement uses TRBV19 and TRBJ1-2; 7 bases agree with TRBD1. This CDR3 region has 15 residues. Losses at the gene ends were 3 bases for V and 6 bases for J; bases not matched to a gene: 10. Germline CDR1 LNHDA, CDR2 SQIVND (reference sequence). The CDR3 protein is CASSMRGQPANGYTF. CDR3 nucleotide sequence: TGTGCCAGTAGTATGCGGGGACAGCCTGCTAATGGCTACACCTTC.

CDR3 nucleotides: TGTGCCAGCAGCTTAATTCCGGGCCGGCAAGAGACCCAGTACTTC. The encoded protein is CASSLIPGRQETQYF. The chain carries TRBV11-2 and TRBJ2-5; D is unresolved. V lost 2 bases to trimming and J lost 2 bases, with 12 bases between them. The CDR3 covers 15 residues. Germline values: CDR1 SGHAT, CDR2 FQNNGV.

This clone was observed a single time. The chain has TRBV7-9 and TRBJ2-7, with 10 positions matching TRBD2. The V gene end was trimmed by 5 bases and the J gene end by 1 base; junction bases not matched to a gene: 5. The CDR3 spans 15 residues. Per germline, CDR1 SEHNR and CDR2 FQNEAQ (reference sequence). The CDR3 DNA sequence: TGTGCCAGCAGCCGGGGGACTAGCGCTTCCTACGAGCAGTACTTC. It encodes CASSRGTSASYEQYF.

This rearrangement joins TRBV20-1 to TRBJ2-3, with D unclear. Between the trimmed V and J ends, which lost 4 bases and 7 bases, there was a span of 9 bases. Germline CDR1 and CDR2: DFQATT and SNEGSKA (reference sequence). This CDR3 is 11 amino acids long. Here the CDR3 DNA reads TGCAGTGCTAACCCCAGCCATACGCAGTATTTT. The encoded protein is CSANPSHTQYF.

The V gene is TRBV4-2, the J gene TRBJ2-1; D is perhaps TRBD2 (6 bases). The CDR3 loop spans 15 amino acids. Germline CDR1 reads LGHNA; CDR2 reads YNFKEQ. V was clipped by 4 bases and J by 0 bases, with 10 bases between them. In nucleotides, the CDR3 is TGTGCCAGCAGCCGGGGAGGTAGCTCCTACAATGAGCAGTTCTTC. Protein sequence: CASSRGGSSYNEQFF.

This chain links TRBV28 with TRBJ1-1, with D hard to call. The CDR3 extends over 11 amino acids. The V gene lost 6 bases and the J gene lost 1 base, with 3 bases spanning the gap. Germline CDR1 MDHEN, CDR2 SYDVKM. The CDR3: CASRGNTEAFF. The CDR3 DNA is TGTGCCAGCAGGGGGAACACTGAAGCTTTCTTT.